The T cell receptor beta chain under discussion was sequenced for a study of circulating CD8 cells and anti-PD-1 response in melanoma. CDR1 SGHAT and CDR2 FQDESV come from the germline V gene (reference sequence). The V gene lost 5 bases and the J gene lost 5 bases, with 10 bases spanning the gap. The CDR3 is made up of 13 amino acids. This clonotype qualifies as medium-sized. Its cognate antigen is unknown. Sorting of live CD3+CD8+TCRalphabeta+ cells by PD-1 and/or TIGIT gave four subsets. TCR libraries were prepared from roughly 14 ng of total RNA with the QIAseq Immune Repertoire TCR panel. Each CDR3 protein is one row after TCRdb ran MiXCR on the reads. The data show several hundred distinct CDR3 sequences, over 8% seen once. General study points: Only baseline and M1 samples entered the published repertoire comparisons. Patients included both untreated and previously treated individuals.

Here the sequenced sample was CD8+ T cells from PBMCs, taken at baseline or after one month of anti-PD-1 therapy (not recorded which). The sequence was obtained from a human donor with melanoma. This chain uses TRBV11-1 with TRBJ2-1, with a tentative D call TRBD2 (5 bases). This chain's CDR3 is CASSIRTHNEQFF. The DNA of the CDR3 is TGTGCCAGCAGCATCCGGACTCACAATGAGCAGTTCTTC.